This is a list of T cell receptor beta chains from one sample in a study of beta chain features in type 1 diabetes. Libraries were prepared by immunoSEQ multiplex PCR; TCRdb keeps only in-frame clonotypes and omits some of them. The sample consists of around 140,000 clones, roughly 10% of them appearing once. Sequencing was carried out using central memory CD4+ T cells from blood. Receptors originate from a young man with type 1 diabetes. CDR3s include the opening cysteine and the closing phenylalanine or tryptophan. A D gene is named only where the DNA matches it firmly. Clone size is stated in some rows and not others, as once, few, many or a class when expanded.

D gene	J gene	V gene	clone size	CDR3 protein	CDR3 DNA
TRBD2	TRBJ2-1	TRBV5-6	NA	CASSFTGLAGTEQFF	TGTGCCAGCAGCTTTACGGGACTAGCGGGGACTGAGCAGTTCTTC
NA	TRBJ2-2	TRBV18	NA	CASSPPGSANTGELFF	TGTGCCAGCTCACCCCCCGGGTCAGCGAACACCGGGGAGCTGTTTTTT
TRBD1	TRBJ1-6	TRBV2	NA	CASSGQGGSPLHF	TGTGCCAGCAGCGGACAGGGGGGTTCACCCCTCCACTTT
NA	TRBJ1-1	TRBV7-3	few	CASSLEQGSVAFF	TGTGCCAGCAGCCTCGAACAGGGTTCTGTCGCTTTCTTT
TRBD2	TRBJ2-3	TRBV11-2	NA	CASSSNAGVTDTQYF	TGTGCCAGCAGCTCGAATGCGGGGGTCACAGATACGCAGTATTTT
NA	TRBJ2-1	TRBV14	NA	CASSQDWQGNEQFF	TGTGCCAGCAGCCAAGATTGGCAGGGTAATGAGCAGTTCTTC
TRBD1	TRBJ2-7	TRBV6-5	once	CASSYSGQTYEQYF	TGTGCCAGCAGTTACTCGGGACAGACCTACGAGCAGTACTTC
NA	TRBJ2-4	TRBV7-3	few	CASIPDKIQNIQYF	TGTGCCAGCATCCCGGACAAGATCCAAAACATTCAGTACTTC
NA	TRBJ1-6	TRBV7-9	few	CASSLENNSPLHF	TGTGCCAGCAGCTTGGAGAATAACTCACCCCTCCACTTT
TRBD1	TRBJ2-4	TRBV2	few	CASSDFPPGQGGDIQYF	TGTGCCAGCAGTGATTTCCCTCCTGGACAGGGGGGGGACATTCAGTACTTC
NA	TRBJ1-5	TRBV28	NA	CASSLGLLNQPQHF	TGTGCCAGCAGTTTAGGCCTGCTTAATCAGCCCCAGCATTTT
TRBD1	TRBJ2-3	TRBV6-5	NA	CASTPGQDPDTQYF	TGTGCCAGCACCCCGGGACAGGACCCAGATACGCAGTATTTT
TRBD1	TRBJ2-5	TRBV4-3	few	CASSQDYRGGTQYF	TGCGCCAGCAGCCAAGACTACAGGGGTGGGACCCAGTACTTC
NA	TRBJ1-4	TRBV2	few	CASSDANEKLFF	TGTGCCAGCAGTGACGCTAATGAAAAACTGTTTTTT
TRBD2	TRBJ2-7	TRBV30	NA	CAWSHLAGEPYEQYF	TGTGCCTGGAGCCACCTAGCGGGGGAACCCTACGAGCAGTACTTC
TRBD1	TRBJ2-5	TRBV6-5	few	CASSYPGQGQETQYF	TGTGCCAGCAGTTATCCGGGACAGGGACAAGAGACCCAGTACTTC
NA	TRBJ1-1	TRBV5-1	NA	CASSLGGGGVNTEAFF	TGCGCCAGCAGCTTGGGTGGGGGGGGAGTGAACACTGAAGCTTTCTTT
NA	TRBJ1-6	TRBV11-2	few	CASSPLGGATHNSPLHF	TGTGCCAGCAGCCCTTTGGGGGGGGCGACCCATAATTCACCCCTCCACTTT
NA	TRBJ1-6	TRBV5-1	NA	CASSSGQSGNSPLHF	TGCGCCAGCAGCTCCGGACAGTCGGGTAATTCACCCCTCCACTTT
TRBD2	TRBJ2-5	TRBV4-2	few	CASSQDHTSGGGETQYF	TGTGCCAGCAGCCAAGATCATACTAGCGGGGGCGGTGAGACCCAGTACTTC
TRBD1	TRBJ2-6	TRBV27	few	CASSPIPDRAGANVLTF	TGTGCCAGCAGTCCGATACCCGACAGGGCTGGGGCCAACGTCCTGACTTTC
NA	TRBJ1-5	TRBV7-2	few	CASSKIWGGLNQPQHF	TGTGCCAGCAGCAAAATTTGGGGGGGCCTCAATCAGCCCCAGCATTTT
NA	TRBJ1-1	TRBV7-9	NA	CASSLVAGYTEAFF	TGTGCCAGCAGCTTAGTAGCAGGGTACACTGAAGCTTTCTTT
TRBD1	TRBJ1-6	TRBV2	many	CANDRAGDNSPLHF	TGTGCCAATGACAGGGCTGGAGATAATTCACCCCTCCACTTT
NA	TRBJ2-1	TRBV7-8	NA	CASSQLSAYNEQFF	TGTGCCAGCAGCCAACTGAGCGCTTACAATGAGCAGTTCTTC
TRBD2	TRBJ2-5	TRBV6-6	few	CANAAGAGETQYF	TGTGCCAACGCAGCGGGGGCCGGGGAGACCCAGTACTTC
NA	TRBJ1-1	TRBV6-6	once	CASSSTLTEAFF	TGTGCCAGCAGTTCTACCCTCACTGAAGCTTTCTTT
TRBD2	TRBJ2-3	TRBV28	NA	CASTLAGGPSDTQYF	TGTGCCAGCACCCTAGCGGGGGGGCCTTCAGATACGCAGTATTTT
TRBD1	TRBJ2-7	TRBV15	few	CATSRGGTGGSYEQYF	TGTGCCACCAGCAGAGGTGGGACAGGGGGGTCCTACGAGCAGTACTTC
NA	TRBJ1-3	TRBV30	NA	CAWRRPGAENTIYF	TGTGCCTGGAGACGACCAGGGGCTGAAAACACCATATATTTT
TRBD2	TRBJ2-1	TRBV9	NA	CASSRTSGVSYNEQFF	TGTGCCAGCAGCCGAACTAGCGGGGTATCCTACAATGAGCAGTTCTTC
NA	TRBJ2-1	TRBV5-4	many	CASSSRLKEGNEQFF	TGTGCCAGCAGCTCCCGACTCAAGGAGGGAAATGAGCAGTTCTTC
NA	TRBJ2-3	TRBV5-4	NA	CASSRGTSSTDTQYF	TGTGCCAGCAGCAGGGGAACTTCTAGCACAGATACGCAGTATTTT
TRBD1	TRBJ2-7	TRBV11-2	NA	CASSPDREYEQYF	TGTGCCAGCAGCCCGGACAGGGAGTACGAGCAGTACTTC
TRBD1	TRBJ1-2	TRBV30	NA	CAWSRGDYGYTF	TGTGCCTGGAGCAGGGGGGACTATGGCTACACCTTC
TRBD2	TRBJ2-5	TRBV9	few	CASSDGTSGGASETQYF	TGTGCCAGCAGCGATGGGACTAGCGGGGGGGCCTCAGAGACCCAGTACTTC
NA	TRBJ2-1	TRBV6-5	NA	CASSTGYNEQFF	TGTGCCAGCAGTACAGGGTACAATGAGCAGTTCTTC
TRBD1	TRBJ2-2	TRBV27	NA	CASSDRVVTGELFF	TGTGCCAGCAGCGACAGGGTGGTCACCGGGGAGCTGTTTTTT
NA	TRBJ1-2	TRBV11-2	few	CASSLAQYGYTF	TGTGCCAGCAGCTTAGCCCAGTATGGCTACACCTTC
NA	TRBJ1-4	TRBV7-8	few	CASSLGGWANEKLFF	TGTGCCAGCAGCTTAGGAGGGTGGGCTAATGAAAAACTGTTTTTT
NA	TRBJ1-2	TRBV2	NA	CASGESFYGYTF	TGTGCCAGCGGGGAGAGCTTTTATGGCTACACCTTC
NA	TRBJ2-3	TRBV7-3	NA	CASSLKGTSTDTQYF	TGTGCCAGCAGCTTAAAGGGGACTAGCACAGATACGCAGTATTTT
NA	TRBJ1-2	TRBV11-2	few	CASSSAGFYGYTF	TGTGCCAGCAGCTCCGCAGGATTCTATGGCTACACCTTC
NA	TRBJ1-6	TRBV7-3	NA	CASSPYRVRYSPLHF	TGTGCCAGCAGCCCATACCGGGTACGCTATTCACCCCTCCACTTT
TRBD1	TRBJ1-5	TRBV15	NA	CATSPDRGLQPQHF	TGTGCCACCAGCCCGGACAGGGGGCTTCAGCCCCAGCATTTT
TRBD1	TRBJ2-5	TRBV13	NA	CASTRDRGETQYF	TGTGCCAGCACTCGGGACAGGGGAGAGACCCAGTACTTC
NA	TRBJ1-5	TRBV25-1	few	CASSESGQGNQPQHF	TGTGCCAGCAGTGAATCCGGCCAGGGTAATCAGCCCCAGCATTTT